This record concerns one T cell receptor (beta chain) sequence. This sample was taken from a study of blood T cell repertoires in COVID-19. Whole-study context: COVID-19 samples collected from the United States, Italy and Spain covered acute and convalescent phases. Sources were T cells, B-cell-depleted T cells, or PBMCs; the material itself was cDNA or gDNA.

This CDR3 contains 14 residues. The V gene's germline CDR1 is KGHDR and CDR2 SFDVKD. Deletions cut 3 bases from V and 7 bases from J, with 11 bases between. How the authors handled the data: Nucleated cell counts were estimated from reference gene primer amplification. TCRdb keeps only in-frame clones here, not all; method: immunoSEQ multiplex PCR. V and J calls and clone size are given by that table; D and trimming were obtained from the DNA. The data hold approximately 200,000 clones, with about nine tenths observed a single time. The chain employs TRBV24-1 and TRBJ2-2; D not certain. The material sequenced was peripheral blood. The source of this sequence is a woman aged 25 to 39 with acute or convalescent COVID-19. The CDR3 reads CATSDQSRVGELFF. CDR3 nucleotide sequence: TGTGCCACCAGTGATCAAAGTCGAGTCGGGGAGCTGTTTTTT.